What follows are 20 T cell receptor beta chains derived from one specimen sequenced in a study of prognosis after radiotherapy for stage I lung cancer (dated by TCRdb to about 2021). The instrument was an Illumina HiSeq 3000. The TCR beta CDR3 region was amplified from genomic DNA by two rounds of multiplex PCR. The first PCR round used primers specific to each TRBV and TRBJ gene, with sequences filed in Chinese patent CN105087789A. The public reads were reanalyzed by TCRdb: fastp trimming at Q25, MiXCR alignment, in-frame beta chains only. Identical CDR3 protein sequences are pooled into one entry, listed with their most common genes and DNA. Counted in this sample were almost 20,000 distinct CDR3 sequences; roughly 28% of them appeared once. The ten largest clonotypes hold about 22% of the sample. The sample here was PBMCs, taken before or after stereotactic body radiation therapy (not recorded which). These receptors were collected from a donor over 45 with non-small cell lung cancer.

This clonotype was recorded at least ten times. The gene calls are TRBV9 and TRBJ1-6, with D possibly TRBD1 on 5 matching bases. The CDR3 contains 15 residues. Germline lookup yields CDR1 SGDLS and CDR2 YYNGEE. V lost 0 bases and J lost 10, with 14 bases in between. The CDR3 region has the DNA TGTGCCAGCAGCGTAGGCCAGGGATCCATATCACCCCTCCACTTT. This gives the protein CASSVGQGSISPLHF.

This chain links TRBV7-8 with TRBJ1-2, with TRBD1 as a possible D gene (6 bases). From germline, CDR1 is SGHVS and CDR2 FQNEAQ. The CDR3 loop spans 16 amino acids. Between the trimmed V and J ends, which lost 1 base and 0 bases, there was a span of 12 bases. The CDR3 reads CASSLGGGTPNYGYTF. The CDR3 DNA is TGTGCCAGCAGCTTAGGTGGGGGCACCCCTAACTATGGCTACACCTTC.

This clonotype is judged medium-sized (0.01 to 0.1%). The rearrangement links TRBV6-2 or TRBV6-3 to TRBJ1-6, with D perhaps TRBD1 (5 bases). This CDR3 has 14 residues. V lost 6 bases to trimming and J lost 14 bases, with 20 bases between them. The germline V gene encodes CDR1 MNHEY and CDR2 SVGEGT. In DNA form, the CDR3 reads TGTGCCAGCAGAGCCGGGACCGCTTTCGAAACCCTCCACTTT. Translating gives CASRAGTAFETLHF.

In its sample, this clonotype was seen many times. The chain couples TRBV12-3 or TRBV12-4 to TRBJ2-3; no definite D call. Deletions cut 1 base from V and 4 bases from J, with 6 bases between. There are 13 residues in the CDR3. CDR3: CASSLGWSDTQYF. As DNA, the CDR3 is TGTGCCAGCAGTTTAGGTTGGTCAGATACGCAGTATTTT.

In this sample, this clonotype turned up many times. The chain has TRBV24-1 and TRBJ2-4; D ambiguous. Germline CDR1 and CDR2: KGHDR and SFDVKD. This CDR3 is 14 amino acids long. Trimming pared 7 bases from V and 2 bases from J, leaving 11 bases between. CDR3 DNA: TGTGCCACCAGAGAGGCGGCCCCCAAAAACATTCAGTACTTC. It is translated as CATREAAPKNIQYF.

This clonotype was seen at least ten times. The chain uses TRBV20-1 and TRBJ1-3, with D possibly TRBD1 on 6 matching bases. The V end lost 7 bases, the J end lost 0 bases, and 10 bases lay between the germline ends. The CDR3 has 13 amino acids. CDR1 is DFQATT and CDR2 is SNEGSKA in the germline V gene (reference sequence). The chain's CDR3 is CSGTENSGNTIYF. The CDR3, as DNA: TGCAGTGGGACAGAAAACTCTGGAAACACCATATATTTT.

This clonotype was picked up many times. This chain uses TRBV20-1 with TRBJ2-7; D is possibly TRBD2 (5 bases). V lost 5 bases and J lost 3, with 17 bases in between. Germline CDR1 is DFQATT and CDR2 is SNEGSKA (reference sequence). The CDR3 is 14 residues long. CDR3 protein: CSAVRTDGDYEQYF. Written as DNA, the CDR3 is TGCAGTGCTGTGAGGACGGACGGGGACTACGAGCAGTACTTC.

This clonotype was seen at least ten times. This may be a read error: a much more frequent sequence differs by one nucleotide. The chain uses TRBV20-1 and TRBJ1-1; 9 bases agree with TRBD1. The length of the CDR3 is 14 residues. Germline loops: CDR1 DFQATT, CDR2 SNEGSKA (reference sequence). This CDR3 reads CSASGTGRLHEASF. The CDR3 DNA reads as TGCAGTGCTTCCGGGACAGGGCGACTCCACGAAGCTTCCTTT.

In regard to this clonotype: It is likely a read error: a sequence one base away is far more abundant. The chain carries TRBV6-9 and TRBJ1-5; D is perhaps TRBD1 (6 bases). The CDR3 consists of 13 residues. Germline assignment: CDR1 MNHGY and CDR2 SVAAGI. With 10 bases removed from V and 11 bases from J, the gap between germline ends came to 21 bases. CDR3 in amino acids: CANSDRFPEAQHF. Written as DNA, the CDR3 is TGTGCCAACAGCGACAGGTTCCCAGAAGCCCAGCATTTT.

In regard to this clonotype: It may be a read error: a sequence one base away is much more abundant. The chain is built from TRBV18 and TRBJ2-4, with 11 bases fitting TRBD2. The CDR3 extends over 15 amino acids. Germline assignment: CDR1 KGHSH and CDR2 LQKENI. The CDR3 DNA sequence: TGTGCCAGCTCCTCCGGGACTAGCGGTAAAAACATTCCGTACTTC. Translating it yields CASSSGTSGKNIPYF.

This clonotype was seen at least ten times. This chain connects TRBV12-3 or TRBV12-4 to TRBJ1-4; 10 bases are shared with TRBD1. The ends lost 5 bases at V and 6 bases at J; junction bases unmatched: 3. This CDR3 is built from 14 residues. CDR3 coding DNA: TGTGCCAGCAGTCAGACAGGGGGCGATGAAAAACTGTTTTTT. As protein: CASSQTGGDEKLFF.

This clonotype was detected ten times or more. The J gene is TRBJ2-7, the V gene TRBV20-1, with TRBD2 identical over 8 bases. With V trimmed by 4 bases and J by 2 bases, 1 base remained unmatched. This CDR3 comprises 12 residues. From germline, CDR1 is DFQATT and CDR2 SNEGSKA (reference sequence). The CDR3 spells CSAKLAAYEQYF. In DNA form, the CDR3 reads TGCAGTGCTAAACTAGCGGCCTACGAGCAGTACTTC.

This rearrangement joins TRBV6-2 or TRBV6-3 to TRBJ2-5; 8 bases are a match to TRBD1. CDR1 and CDR2 from the germline V gene are MNHEY and SVGEGT. The CDR3 has 17 residues. The DNA of the CDR3 is TGTGCTATCAACCTGAATTTCCATACAGGGGGCCAAGAGACCCAGTACTTC. This codes for CAINLNFHTGGQETQYF.

This clonotype came up many times. This chain joins TRBV6-4 and TRBJ2-3, with 8 bases fitting TRBD2. The CDR3 extends over 14 amino acids. Germline lookup yields CDR1 MRHNA and CDR2 SNTAGT. The trim removed 6 bases at V and 5 bases at J, leaving 7 bases unmatched. The CDR3 here is CASSERGQGDTQYF. CDR3 sequence (DNA): TGTGCCAGCAGCGAGCGGGGGCAGGGAGATACGCAGTATTTT.

In its sample, this clonotype was seen many times. This rearrangement joins TRBV5-1 to TRBJ2-1; D could derive from TRBD1 or TRBD2 (6 bases each). Trimming shortened V by 6 bases and J by 9 bases, and 16 bases separated the two germline ends. Per germline, CDR1 SGHRS and CDR2 YFSETQ. The length of the CDR3 is 13 residues. This CDR3 reads CASTLIWGAEQFF. The CDR3 DNA reads TGCGCCAGCACACTTATATGGGGGGCTGAGCAGTTCTTC.

Details on this clonotype: A read error is likely here: a far larger clone is one base away. The rearrangement joins TRBV30 to TRBJ2-4, with TRBD1 as a possible D gene (5 bases). The J call is uncertain, as TRBJ2-1 better fits the DNA end. This CDR3 contains 11 residues. Germline values: CDR1 GTSNPN, CDR2 SVGIG (reference sequence). CDR3 protein: CSWSLGREQFF. DNA for the CDR3: TGTTCCTGGTCCCTGGGGCGGGAGCAGTTCTTC.

There are many counts of this clonotype. V usage is TRBV7-8 and J usage is TRBJ2-1, with 9 positions matching TRBD2. CDR3 size: 16 residues. Germline V lookup: CDR1 SGHVS, CDR2 FQNEAQ. V gave up 6 bases and J gave up 0 bases; unmatched junction bases: 6. CDR3 nucleotides: TGTGCCAGCAGGGATAGCGGGAGAGGCTCCTACAATGAGCAGTTCTTC. Protein product: CASRDSGRGSYNEQFF.

With respect to this clonotype: A much more abundant neighbour one base away suggests this may be a read error. V gene TRBV7-2 combines with J gene TRBJ2-5; TRBD2 matches at 11 bases. Germline trimming cut 1 base from V and 4 bases from J; bases unmatched to any gene: 5. CDR1 and CDR2 from the germline V gene are SGHTA and FQGNSA. The CDR3 contains 16 residues. CDR3 DNA: TGTGCCAGCAGCTTAGTAGCGGGAGGGCAGGGAGAGACCCAGTACTTC. Translated: CASSLVAGGQGETQYF.

As for this clonotype: Given a much more abundant clone one base away, this may be a read error. The rearrangement uses TRBV11-2 and TRBJ2-4; D gene unclear. Trimming stripped 5 bases from V and 9 bases from J, with 20 bases between. This CDR3 has 15 residues. From germline, CDR1 is SGHAT and CDR2 FQNNGV. The CDR3 DNA follows: TGTGCCAGCAGCCAGTCAGTGGGCGAATCTGGCATTCAGTACTTC. Translated: CASSQSVGESGIQYF.

About this clonotype: This may come from a read error, since a much larger clone is one base off. The chain's CDR3 is CASSFTRGGSGEQHF. The CDR3 DNA reads as TGTGCCAGCAGCTTTACAAGGGGGGGCTCGGGGGAGCAGCACTTC. The rearrangement links TRBV2 to TRBJ2-7; a possible D gene is TRBD2 (7 bases). Germline V gives CDR1 SNHLY, CDR2 FYNNEI. This CDR3 has 15 amino acids.